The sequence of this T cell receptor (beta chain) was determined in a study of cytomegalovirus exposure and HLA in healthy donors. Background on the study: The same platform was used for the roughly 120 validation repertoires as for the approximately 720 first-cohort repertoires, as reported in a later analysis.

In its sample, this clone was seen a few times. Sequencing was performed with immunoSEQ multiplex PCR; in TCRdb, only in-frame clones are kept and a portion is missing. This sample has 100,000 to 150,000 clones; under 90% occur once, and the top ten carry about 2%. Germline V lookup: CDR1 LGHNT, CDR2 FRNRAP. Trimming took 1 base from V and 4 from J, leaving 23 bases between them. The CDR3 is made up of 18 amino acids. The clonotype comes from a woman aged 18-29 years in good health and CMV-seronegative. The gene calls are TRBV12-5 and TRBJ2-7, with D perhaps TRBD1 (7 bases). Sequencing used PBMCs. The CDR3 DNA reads TGTGCTAGTGGTTTGGACCGCCTGCGCGGGACAGTATCTTACGAGCAGTACTTC. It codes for CASGLDRLRGTVSYEQYF.